This TCR beta chain was identified during a study of T-cell memory formation after mild COVID-19. General study results and limits: Later expanders leaned CD4+, whereas clones that contracted between day 15 and 85 were balanced CD4/CD8. Shrinking CD4+ clones resided mostly in CM and EM, and CD8+ ones in EMRA. Proof of SARS-CoV-2 specificity was absent for the second-wave clones that crested on day 37. That cross-reactive memory joined was suggested by some responding clones appearing in pre-infection memory.

Via MiXCR, TCRdb re-called the 5' RACE reads, giving one row per CDR3 protein. The sample includes about 560,000 distinct CDR3 sequences, roughly 20% of them seen just once. This CDR3 is built from 13 residues. Turning to this clonotype: The antigen is undetermined.

The chain carries TRBV21-1 and TRBJ2-3; the D call of TRBD1 is as the table states it, not checked on the DNA. TRBV21-1 is marked as a pseudogene. Source material: PBMCs or a T cell subset sorted from them (not recorded which). The clonotype was recovered from an adult woman who had mild COVID-19 (a few samples of this study predate the infection). Cell type and time point are not known. CDR3 sequence: CASSLLRGMAQYF. The CDR3 nucleotides are TGTGCCAGCAGTCTTTTACGGGGGATGGCGCAGTATTTT.